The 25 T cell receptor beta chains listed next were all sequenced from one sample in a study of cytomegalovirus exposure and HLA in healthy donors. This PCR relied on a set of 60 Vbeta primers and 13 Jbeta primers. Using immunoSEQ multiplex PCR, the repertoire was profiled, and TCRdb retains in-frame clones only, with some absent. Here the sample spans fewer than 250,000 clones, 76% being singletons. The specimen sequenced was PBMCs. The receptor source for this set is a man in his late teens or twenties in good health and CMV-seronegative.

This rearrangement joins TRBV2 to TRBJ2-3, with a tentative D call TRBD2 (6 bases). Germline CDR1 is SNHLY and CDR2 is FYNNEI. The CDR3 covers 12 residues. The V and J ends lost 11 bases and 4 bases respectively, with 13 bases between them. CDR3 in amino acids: CAVKWEADTQYF. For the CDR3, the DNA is TGTGCCGTGAAATGGGAGGCAGATACGCAGTATTTT.

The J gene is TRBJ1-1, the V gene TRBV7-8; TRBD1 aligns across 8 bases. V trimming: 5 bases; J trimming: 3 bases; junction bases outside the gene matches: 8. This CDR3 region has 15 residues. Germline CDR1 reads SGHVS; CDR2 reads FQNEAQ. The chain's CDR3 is CASSPRQGPYTEAFF. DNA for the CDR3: TGTGCCAGCAGCCCCCGACAGGGGCCCTACACTGAAGCTTTCTTT. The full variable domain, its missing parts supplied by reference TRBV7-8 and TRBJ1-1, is GAGVSQSPRYKVAKRGQDVALRCDPISGHVSLFWYQQALGQGPEFLTYFQNEAQLDKSGLPSDRFFAERPEGSVSTLKIQRTQQEDSAVYLCASSPRQGPYTEAFFGQGTRLTVV.

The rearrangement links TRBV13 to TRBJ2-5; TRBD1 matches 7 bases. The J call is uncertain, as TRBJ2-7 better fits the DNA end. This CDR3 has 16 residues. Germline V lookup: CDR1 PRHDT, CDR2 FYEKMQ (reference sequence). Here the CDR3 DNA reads TGTGCCAGCAGCTACCTGACAGGGCGGGCAACCTACGAGCAGTACTTC. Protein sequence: CASSYLTGRATYEQYF.

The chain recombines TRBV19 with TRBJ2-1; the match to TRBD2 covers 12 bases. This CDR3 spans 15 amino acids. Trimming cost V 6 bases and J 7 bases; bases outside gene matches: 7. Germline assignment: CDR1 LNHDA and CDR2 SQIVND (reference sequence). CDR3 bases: TGTGCCAGTAGGACTAGCGGGAGTATTCGGAATGAGCAGTTCTTC. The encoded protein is CASRTSGSIRNEQFF.

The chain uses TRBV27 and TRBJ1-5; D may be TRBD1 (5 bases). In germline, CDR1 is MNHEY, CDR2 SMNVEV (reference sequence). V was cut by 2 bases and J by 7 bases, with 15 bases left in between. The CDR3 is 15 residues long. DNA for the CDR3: TGTGCCAGCAGTTTAGACCGGGGGGAAAACCAGCCCCAGCATTTT. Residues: CASSLDRGENQPQHF.

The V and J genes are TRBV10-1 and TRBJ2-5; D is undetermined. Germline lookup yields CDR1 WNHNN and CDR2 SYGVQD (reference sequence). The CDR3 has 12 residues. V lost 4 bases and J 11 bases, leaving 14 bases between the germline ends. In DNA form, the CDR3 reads TGCGCCAGCAGTGTTTCCGATGAAGAGCAGTACTTC. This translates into CASSVSDEEQYF.

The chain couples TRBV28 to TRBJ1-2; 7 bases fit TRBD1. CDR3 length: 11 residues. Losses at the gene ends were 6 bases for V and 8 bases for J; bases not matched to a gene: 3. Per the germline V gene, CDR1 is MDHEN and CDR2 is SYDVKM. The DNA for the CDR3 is TGTGCCAGCAGCAGGGGGGTCGGCTACACCTTC. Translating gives CASSRGVGYTF.

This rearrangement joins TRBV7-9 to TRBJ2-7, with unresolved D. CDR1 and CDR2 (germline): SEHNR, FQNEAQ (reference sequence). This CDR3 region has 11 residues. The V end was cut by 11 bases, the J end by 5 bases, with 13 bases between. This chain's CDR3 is CAAGYGNEQYF. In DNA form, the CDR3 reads TGTGCCGCCGGGTATGGCAACGAGCAGTACTTC.

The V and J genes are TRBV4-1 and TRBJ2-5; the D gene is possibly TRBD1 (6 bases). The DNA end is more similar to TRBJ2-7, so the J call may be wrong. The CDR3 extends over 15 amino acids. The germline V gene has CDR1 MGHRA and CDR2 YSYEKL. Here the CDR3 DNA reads TGCGCCAGCAGCCAAGGGCAGGGGCCCTCCTACGAGCAGTACTTC. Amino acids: CASSQGQGPSYEQYF.

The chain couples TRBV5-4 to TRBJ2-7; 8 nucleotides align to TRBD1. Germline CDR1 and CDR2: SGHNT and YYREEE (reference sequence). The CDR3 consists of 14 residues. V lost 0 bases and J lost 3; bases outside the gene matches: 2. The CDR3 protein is CASSLADRVYEQYF. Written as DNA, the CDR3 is TGTGCCAGCAGCTTGGCGGACAGGGTCTACGAGCAGTACTTC.

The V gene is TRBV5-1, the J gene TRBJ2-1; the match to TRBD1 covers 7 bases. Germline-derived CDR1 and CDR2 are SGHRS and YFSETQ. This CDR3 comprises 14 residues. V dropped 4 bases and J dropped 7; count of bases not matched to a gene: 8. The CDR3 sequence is CASSPEGGKNEQFF. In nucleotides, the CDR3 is TGCGCCAGCAGCCCCGAAGGGGGCAAGAATGAGCAGTTCTTC.

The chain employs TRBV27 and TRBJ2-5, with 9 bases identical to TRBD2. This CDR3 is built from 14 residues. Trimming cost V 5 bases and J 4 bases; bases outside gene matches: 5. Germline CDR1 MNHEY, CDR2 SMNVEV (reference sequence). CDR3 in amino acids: CASSLTTSGETQYF. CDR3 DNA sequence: TGTGCCAGCAGTCTGACGACTAGCGGAGAGACCCAGTACTTC.

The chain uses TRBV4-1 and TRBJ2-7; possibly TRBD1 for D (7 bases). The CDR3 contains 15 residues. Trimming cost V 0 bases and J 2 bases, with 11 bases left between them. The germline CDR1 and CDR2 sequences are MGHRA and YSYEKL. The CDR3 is CASSQDRGTAYEQYF. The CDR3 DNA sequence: TGCGCCAGCAGCCAAGATCGGGGGACAGCCTACGAGCAGTACTTC.

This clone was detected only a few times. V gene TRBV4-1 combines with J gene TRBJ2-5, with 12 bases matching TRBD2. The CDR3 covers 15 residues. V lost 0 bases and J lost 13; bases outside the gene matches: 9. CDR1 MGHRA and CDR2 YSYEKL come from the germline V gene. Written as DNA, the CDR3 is TGCGCCAGCAGCCAAGACCAAGGACTAGCGGGGCTCAGGTACTTC. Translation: CASSQDQGLAGLRYF.

The CDR3 nucleotides read TGTGCCAGCAGTTTCCTATATATACAGGGTGAAGCTTTCTTT. Protein: CASSFLYIQGEAFF. The rearrangement uses TRBV28 and TRBJ1-1; a weak D match, TRBD1 (6 bases). Trimming removed 3 bases from V and 7 bases from J, with 15 bases in between. From germline, CDR1 is MDHEN and CDR2 SYDVKM. The CDR3 runs to 14 residues.

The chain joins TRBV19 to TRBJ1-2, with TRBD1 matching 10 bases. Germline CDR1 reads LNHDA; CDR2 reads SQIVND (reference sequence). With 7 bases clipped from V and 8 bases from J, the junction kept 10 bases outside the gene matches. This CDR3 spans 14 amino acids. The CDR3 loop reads CASMGDRGRRGYTF. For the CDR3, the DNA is TGTGCCAGTATGGGGGACAGGGGTCGGCGAGGCTACACCTTC.

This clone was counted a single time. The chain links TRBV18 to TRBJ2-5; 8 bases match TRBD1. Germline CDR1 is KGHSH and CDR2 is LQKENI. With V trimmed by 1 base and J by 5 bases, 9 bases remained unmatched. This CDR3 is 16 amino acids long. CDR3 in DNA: TGTGCCAGCTCACCACGGGCAGGGGGCCAAGGGGAGACCCAGTACTTC. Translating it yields CASSPRAGGQGETQYF. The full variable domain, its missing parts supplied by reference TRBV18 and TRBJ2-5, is NAGVMQNPRHLVRRRGQEARLRCSPMKGHSHVYWYRQLPEEGLKFMVYLQKENIIDESGMPKERFSAEFPKEGPSILRIQQVVRGDSAAYFCASSPRAGGQGETQYFGPGTRLLVL.

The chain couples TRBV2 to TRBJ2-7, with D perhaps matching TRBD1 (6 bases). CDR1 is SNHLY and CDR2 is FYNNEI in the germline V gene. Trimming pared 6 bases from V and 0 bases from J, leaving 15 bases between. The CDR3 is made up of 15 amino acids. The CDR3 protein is CASSVGQLLSYEQYF. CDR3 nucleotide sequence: TGTGCCAGCAGCGTCGGACAGCTACTCTCCTACGAGCAGTACTTC.

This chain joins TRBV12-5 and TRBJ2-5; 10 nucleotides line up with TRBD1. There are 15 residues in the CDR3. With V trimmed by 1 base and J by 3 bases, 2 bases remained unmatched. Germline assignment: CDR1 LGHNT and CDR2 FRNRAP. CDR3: CASGLGTGGKETQYF. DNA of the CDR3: TGTGCTAGTGGTTTGGGGACAGGGGGGAAAGAGACCCAGTACTTC.

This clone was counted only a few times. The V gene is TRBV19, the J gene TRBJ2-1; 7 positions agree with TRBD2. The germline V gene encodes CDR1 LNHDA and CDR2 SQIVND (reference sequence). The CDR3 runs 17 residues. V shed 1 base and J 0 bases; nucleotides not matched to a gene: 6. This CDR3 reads CASSIGRAGSSYNEQFF. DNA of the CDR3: TGTGCCAGTAGTATAGGTAGAGCGGGAAGCTCCTACAATGAGCAGTTCTTC.

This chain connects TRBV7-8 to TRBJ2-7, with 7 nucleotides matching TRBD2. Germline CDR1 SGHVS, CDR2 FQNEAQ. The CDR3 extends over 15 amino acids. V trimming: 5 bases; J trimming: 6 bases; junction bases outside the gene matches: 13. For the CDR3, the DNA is TGTGCCAGCAGCCCTGGGCCCACTAGCGCTACCGAGCAGTACTTC. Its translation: CASSPGPTSATEQYF.

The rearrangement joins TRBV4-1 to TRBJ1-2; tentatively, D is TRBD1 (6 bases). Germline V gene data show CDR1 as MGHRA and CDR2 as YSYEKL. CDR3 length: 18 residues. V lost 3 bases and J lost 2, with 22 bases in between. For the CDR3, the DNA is TGCGCCAGCAGCCAGATTACGATTGGACAGAGCCTCAACTATGGCTACACCTTC. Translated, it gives CASSQITIGQSLNYGYTF.

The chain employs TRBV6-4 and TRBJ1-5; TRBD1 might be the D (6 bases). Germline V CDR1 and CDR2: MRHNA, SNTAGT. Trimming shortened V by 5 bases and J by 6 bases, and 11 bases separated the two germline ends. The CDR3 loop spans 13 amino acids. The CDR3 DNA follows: TGTGCCAGCAGTAGACAGGCTGGTCAGCCCCAGCATTTT. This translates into CASSRQAGQPQHF.

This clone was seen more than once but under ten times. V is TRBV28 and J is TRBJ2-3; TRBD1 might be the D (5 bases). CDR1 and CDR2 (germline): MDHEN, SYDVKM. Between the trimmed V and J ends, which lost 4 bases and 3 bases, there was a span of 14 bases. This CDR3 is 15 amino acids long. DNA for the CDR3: TGTGCCAGCAGTTCAGGCCAGGGCGGAACAGATACGCAGTATTTT. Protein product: CASSSGQGGTDTQYF.

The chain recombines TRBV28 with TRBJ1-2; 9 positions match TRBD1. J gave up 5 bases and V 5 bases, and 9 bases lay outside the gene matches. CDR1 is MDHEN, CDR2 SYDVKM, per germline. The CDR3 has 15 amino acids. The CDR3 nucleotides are TGTGCCAGCAGTGACGCCGGACAGGGGAATTATGGCTACACCTTC. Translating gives CASSDAGQGNYGYTF.